The 15 T cell receptor beta chains below come from one sample, sequenced in a study of T cell clones after liver transplantation. Sequencing was performed with immunoSEQ multiplex PCR; in TCRdb, only in-frame clones are kept and a portion is missing. The table includes roughly 23,000 clones, approximately 93% detected once. The material was CD8+ T cells from blood, obtained less than 28 months after liver transplant. The receptors shown here come from a human patient who received a liver transplant. Some of these T cells may belong to the graft donor.

This chain joins TRBV27 and TRBJ1-1; D may be TRBD1 (6 bases). V shed 6 bases and J shed 3 bases, with 14 bases lying between them. Germline lookup yields CDR1 MNHEY and CDR2 SMNVEV (reference sequence). This CDR3 region has 14 residues. The CDR3, as DNA: TGTGCCAGCAGGGAGGGGGAGGACCACACTGAAGCTTTCTTT. This encodes CASREGEDHTEAFF.

As DNA, the CDR3 is TGTGCCAGCAGCAACTTAGCGGGAGTCCACAATGAGCAGTTCTTC. This gives the protein CASSNLAGVHNEQFF. This chain joins TRBV6-1 and TRBJ2-1; 9 bases line up with TRBD2. Germline V gives CDR1 MNHNS, CDR2 SASEGT. Losses at the gene ends were 6 bases for V and 5 bases for J; bases not matched to a gene: 8. The CDR3 loop spans 15 amino acids.

This chain links TRBV10-1 with TRBJ2-3; D is unresolved. The germline V and J ends were trimmed by 9 bases and 6 bases, with 10 bases remaining between them. The germline V gene has CDR1 WNHNN and CDR2 SYGVQD (reference sequence). The CDR3 consists of 11 residues. The CDR3 region has the DNA TGCGCCAGTGAGAAGGATGATACGCAGTATTTT. Its protein is CASEKDDTQYF.

The chain carries TRBV2 and TRBJ2-1; D unclear. V was cut by 9 bases and J by 6 bases, with 6 bases left in between. The CDR3 extends over 10 amino acids. Germline CDR1 and CDR2: SNHLY and FYNNEI. The CDR3 coding sequence is TGTGCCAGGGACGTCAATGAGCAGTTCTTC. Translating it yields CARDVNEQFF.

This clone is a singleton in its sample. The rearrangement links TRBV28 to TRBJ2-2; D is perhaps TRBD1 (5 bases). The CDR3 runs 15 residues. Looked up from germline, CDR1 is MDHEN and CDR2 is SYDVKM. Trimming removed 4 bases from V and 1 base from J, with 10 bases in between. CDR3 sequence (DNA): TGTGCCAGCAGTTCCAGACAGAAGAACACCGGGGAGCTGTTTTTT. Translation: CASSSRQKNTGELFF.

The V call is TRBV9, the J call TRBJ2-3; D may correspond to TRBD1 or TRBD2 (6 bases each). Germline V gene sequence: CDR1 SGDLS, CDR2 YYNGEE. This CDR3 spans 14 amino acids. V shed 7 bases and J shed 0 bases, with 12 bases lying between them. CDR3 amino acids: CASGGGSSTDTQYF. The CDR3, as DNA: TGTGCCAGCGGAGGGGGGAGTAGCACAGATACGCAGTATTTT.

This clone appeared a single time. The genes are TRBV10-3 and TRBJ2-3; possible D gene TRBD2, 5 bases. CDR1 and CDR2 from the germline V gene are ENHRY and SYGVKD. Trimming pared 3 bases from V and 2 bases from J, leaving 9 bases between. This CDR3 has 14 residues. This CDR3 reads CAISDAGNTDTQYF. As DNA, the CDR3 is TGTGCCATCAGTGATGCCGGGAACACAGATACGCAGTATTTT.

The chain joins TRBV7-2 to TRBJ1-2, with D unclear. This CDR3 has 13 residues. CDR1 SGHTA and CDR2 FQGNSA come from the germline V gene. V lost 5 bases, J lost 6 bases, and 13 bases lay in between. This CDR3 is CASSPGRANGYTF. The CDR3 DNA reads as TGTGCCAGCAGCCCTGGGAGGGCCAATGGCTACACCTTC.

The chain carries TRBV4-1 and TRBJ1-1; 8 nucleotides agree with TRBD1. Trimming cost V 1 base and J 0 bases; bases outside gene matches: 1. The CDR3 extends over 15 amino acids. Germline assignment: CDR1 MGHRA and CDR2 YSYEKL. This chain's CDR3 is CASSQVDRVNTEAFF. The CDR3 nucleotides are TGCGCCAGCAGCCAAGTGGACAGGGTGAACACTGAAGCTTTCTTT.

The chain couples TRBV6-6 to TRBJ1-5; no clear D. The CDR3 is made up of 14 amino acids. Germline CDR1 reads MNHNY; CDR2 reads SVGAGI (reference sequence). The V end was cut by 5 bases, the J end by 3 bases, with 11 bases between. CDR3 sequence reads: CASSDFDYNQPQHF. The CDR3 DNA reads as TGTGCCAGCAGTGATTTCGACTACAATCAGCCCCAGCATTTT.

The V call is TRBV30, the J call TRBJ2-7, with unresolved D. This CDR3 has 13 residues. Trimming left V 0 bases short and J 0 bases short, with 6 bases between. CDR1 GTSNPN and CDR2 SVGIG come from the germline V gene (reference sequence). DNA of the CDR3: TGTGCCTGGAGTGTGGGCGGCTCCTACGAGCAGTACTTC. Residues: CAWSVGGSYEQYF.

The V call is TRBV4-3, the J call TRBJ2-1, with 9 positions matching TRBD2. This CDR3 comprises 17 residues. The V gene's germline CDR1 is LGHNA and CDR2 YSLEER. Germline trimming cut 0 bases from V and 3 bases from J; bases unmatched to any gene: 6. The chain's CDR3 is CASSQDVSSGVYNEQFF. The CDR3 DNA reads as TGCGCCAGCAGCCAAGACGTATCTAGCGGGGTCTACAATGAGCAGTTCTTC.

This chain joins TRBV4-1 and TRBJ2-7; TRBD1 agrees at 7 bases. The trim removed 4 bases at V and 0 bases at J, leaving 6 bases unmatched. Germline V gives CDR1 MGHRA, CDR2 YSYEKL. This CDR3 region has 15 residues. The CDR3 region is CASSLRGGGSYEQYF. The DNA for the CDR3 is TGCGCCAGCAGCCTAAGAGGGGGCGGCTCCTACGAGCAGTACTTC.

As DNA, the CDR3 is TGTGCCAGCAGCGGATTCCTTGGGACTAGCGGGACCATCTACAATGAGCAGTTCTTC. Its translation: CASSGFLGTSGTIYNEQFF. The chain has TRBV28 and TRBJ2-1; TRBD2 matches 13 bases. The CDR3 is 19 residues long. The germline V gene has CDR1 MDHEN and CDR2 SYDVKM. V shed 6 bases, J shed 3 bases, and the junction held 14 bases outside the gene matches. Complete variable domain (other parts from reference TRBV28 and TRBJ2-1): DVKVTQSSRYLVKRTGEKVFLECVQDMDHENMFWYRQDPGLGLRLIYFSYDVKMKEKGDIPEGYSVSREKKERFSLILESASTNQTSMYLCASSGFLGTSGTIYNEQFFGPGTRLTVL.

The chain carries TRBV14 and TRBJ2-7, with D perhaps TRBD2 (5 bases). The CDR3 has 12 residues. Between the trimmed V and J ends, which lost 4 bases and 6 bases, there was a span of 10 bases. Germline CDR1 is SGHDN and CDR2 is FVKESK. The CDR3 spells CASSPNGIEQYF. CDR3 nucleotide sequence: TGTGCCAGCAGCCCAAACGGGATCGAGCAGTACTTC.